The TCR beta chain described here comes from a study of early T cells in non-severe SARS-CoV-2 infection. Study at large: The input, bulk RNA from unsorted whole blood, was sequenced, and chains were unpaired.

Each CDR3 protein gets one entry after TCRdb re-called the 5' RACE reads with MiXCR. The table has some 85,000 distinct CDR3 sequences, roughly 13% seen once. CDR1 DFQATT and CDR2 SNEGSKA come from the germline V gene (reference sequence). CDR3 size: 15 residues. V was trimmed by 3 bases and J by 0 bases, leaving 14 bases between them. The sequencing input was whole blood. The chain uses TRBV20-1 and TRBJ1-1; D is uncertain. The clonotype originates from an adult who was a healthcare worker with PCR-confirmed SARS-CoV-2 infection or an uninfected control (not recorded which). The CDR3 coding sequence is TGCAGTGCTAGGGCCCCCAGTGAGTTGAACACTGAAGCTTTCTTT. Residues: CSARAPSELNTEAFF.